This passage covers 22 T cell receptor beta chains from one sample sequenced in a study of monozygotic twins with cystic fibrosis. Libraries were prepared by immunoSEQ multiplex PCR; TCRdb keeps only in-frame clonotypes and omits some of them. Of tens of thousands of clones listed, about nine tenths are singletons. The sequenced sample was blood. Receptors originate from a girl aged 2 to 10 with cystic fibrosis.

The chain uses TRBV6-5 and TRBJ1-5; D might be TRBD1 (6 bases). V was pared by 6 bases and J by 5 bases, with 11 bases between. The germline V gene encodes CDR1 MNHEY and CDR2 SVGAGI. This CDR3 spans 13 amino acids. As DNA, the CDR3 is TGTGCCAGCAGAACCGGGACACATCAGCCCCAGCATTTT. This codes for CASRTGTHQPQHF.

This clone has more than one count but fewer than ten. The chain joins TRBV15 to TRBJ1-1; no clear D. Germline CDR1 and CDR2: LNHNV and YYDKDF (reference sequence). The CDR3 runs 13 residues. With 0 bases removed from V and 6 bases from J, the gap between germline ends came to 8 bases. The CDR3 DNA reads TGTGCCACCAGCAGAGAACGGTTTTCTGAAGCTTTCTTT. Amino acids: CATSRERFSEAFF.

The V call is TRBV5-1, the J call TRBJ1-2, with D unclear. There are 14 residues in the CDR3. Trimming removed 3 bases at V and 2 bases at J, with 11 bases between. Germline CDR1 is SGHRS and CDR2 is YFSETQ. The CDR3 DNA reads TGCGCCAGCAGCTCGGAGGGAGGGAACTATGGCTACACCTTC. Translated, it gives CASSSEGGNYGYTF.

The table lists this clone with a few counts. V usage is TRBV6-5 and J usage is TRBJ1-1, with D perhaps TRBD1 (5 bases). The CDR3 loop spans 13 amino acids. Germline CDR1 MNHEY, CDR2 SVGAGI. The germline V and J ends were trimmed by 6 bases and 1 base, with 9 bases remaining between them. The CDR3 bases are TGTGCCAGCAGCCCCACAGGGAACACTGAAGCTTTCTTT. Protein sequence: CASSPTGNTEAFF.

This chain joins TRBV4-3 and TRBJ2-5; 7 bases match TRBD2. The J call is in doubt because the DNA end fits TRBJ2-7 better. The CDR3 spans 14 residues. The germline CDR1 and CDR2 sequences are LGHNA and YSLEER. This chain's CDR3 is CASSPTSVSYEQYF. For the CDR3, the DNA is TGCGCCAGCAGCCCTACTAGCGTCTCCTACGAGCAGTACTTC.

The V call is TRBV6-5, the J call TRBJ2-3; D is unclear. Trimming shortened V by 6 bases and J by 3 bases, and 4 bases separated the two germline ends. The germline V gene encodes CDR1 MNHEY and CDR2 SVGAGI. This CDR3 is built from 11 residues. CDR3 coding DNA: TGTGCCAGCAGCACGACAGATACGCAGTATTTT. This codes for CASSTTDTQYF.

V and J are TRBV18 and TRBJ2-7; 8 bases are shared with TRBD1. This CDR3 has 14 residues. Trimming removed 3 bases from V and 2 bases from J; junction bases left unmatched: 3. From germline, CDR1 is KGHSH and CDR2 LQKENI. DNA for the CDR3: TGTGCCAGCTCACCCGGACAGGGAGCCTACGAGCAGTACTTC. It translates to CASSPGQGAYEQYF.

The gene calls are TRBV14 and TRBJ2-7; the D gene is possibly TRBD1 (5 bases). CDR1 and CDR2 (germline): SGHDN, FVKESK. The CDR3 is 19 residues long. Trimming took off 2 bases at V and 0 bases at J, with 23 bases between the two ends. CDR3 sequence (DNA): TGTGCCAGCAGCCAAAGGGGCGTGGATCCCCAATTCTACTCCTACGAGCAGTACTTC. This codes for CASSQRGVDPQFYSYEQYF. Supplemented by reference TRBV14 and TRBJ2-7, the full variable domain reads EAGVTQFPSHSVIEKGQTVTLRCDPISGHDNLYWYRRVMGKEIKFLLHFVKESKQDESGMPNNRFLAERTGGTYSTLKVQPAELEDSGVYFCASSQRGVDPQFYSYEQYFGPGTRLTVT.

This sequence joins TRBV6-5 and TRBJ1-4, with 9 positions matching TRBD1. The ends lost 0 bases at V and 13 bases at J; junction bases unmatched: 9. There are 15 residues in the CDR3. From germline, CDR1 is MNHEY and CDR2 SVGAGI. CDR3 nucleotide sequence: TGTGCCAGCAGTTACTCGAGACAGGGGGGCCGCGGACTGTTTTTT. Amino acid sequence: CASSYSRQGGRGLFF.

V is TRBV6-1 and J is TRBJ2-1, with D maybe TRBD1 (6 bases). The CDR3 has 15 residues. Looked up from germline, CDR1 is MNHNS and CDR2 is SASEGT. V was cut by 10 bases and J by 5 bases, with 21 bases left in between. The CDR3 DNA is TGTGCCACATTGGCCGGGACACAGACTGACAATGAGCAGTTCTTC. This encodes CATLAGTQTDNEQFF.

The CDR3 nucleotides read TGCGCCAGCAGCTTGCTAAAACGCACTCCAACTAATGAAAAACTGTTTTTT. Its protein is CASSLLKRTPTNEKLFF. V is TRBV5-1 and J is TRBJ1-4; unclear D gene. Germline assignment: CDR1 SGHRS and CDR2 YFSETQ. Trimming left V 1 base short and J 0 bases short, with 13 bases between. This CDR3 is 17 amino acids long.

The gene calls are TRBV5-6 and TRBJ1-1; no definite D call. Germline values: CDR1 SGHDT, CDR2 YYEEEE. V shed 0 bases and J shed 0 bases, with 9 bases lying between them. CDR3 length: 15 amino acids. The CDR3 DNA reads as TGTGCCAGCAGCTTGGCCTGGGTTTTGAACACTGAAGCTTTCTTT. Translating it yields CASSLAWVLNTEAFF.

This clone showed up just once. V is TRBV5-1 and J is TRBJ2-3; the D gene is possibly TRBD1 (5 bases). Germline CDR1 is SGHRS and CDR2 is YFSETQ. The CDR3 totals 16 residues. V dropped 1 base and J dropped 2 bases, with 14 bases sitting between them. The CDR3 spells CASSLQQGLPTDTQYF. In DNA form, the CDR3 reads TGCGCCAGCAGCTTGCAGCAGGGATTACCCACAGATACGCAGTATTTT.

The chain is built from TRBV4-1 and TRBJ2-1, with D perhaps TRBD1 (7 bases). Germline lookup yields CDR1 MGHRA and CDR2 YSYEKL. V was shortened by 6 bases and J by 5 bases, with 17 bases between the two germline ends. This CDR3 contains 15 residues. For the CDR3, the DNA is TGCGCCAGCAGACCGCAGGGGGGAGGAAACAATGAGCAGTTCTTC. Translated: CASRPQGGGNNEQFF.

J is TRBJ2-7 and V is TRBV4-2, with 7 bases fitting TRBD2. With V trimmed by 0 bases and J by 6 bases, 8 bases remained unmatched. Germline-derived CDR1 and CDR2 are LGHNA and YNFKEQ. This CDR3 spans 15 amino acids. CDR3 DNA sequence: TGTGCCAGCAGCCAAGATTGGGAGGGAGAGAGCGAGCAGTACTTC. Residues: CASSQDWEGESEQYF.

V gene TRBV9 combines with J gene TRBJ2-7, with 10 bases that match TRBD1. Trimming removed 4 bases from V and 1 base from J; junction bases left unmatched: 8. The V gene's germline CDR1 is SGDLS and CDR2 YYNGEE. This CDR3 region has 16 residues. The CDR3 loop is CASSSAGTGVSYEQYF. The CDR3 nucleotides are TGTGCCAGCAGCTCAGCGGGGACAGGGGTTTCCTACGAGCAGTACTTC.

This sequence joins TRBV30 and TRBJ2-7, with D possibly being TRBD1 (5 bases). Between the trimmed V and J ends, which lost 0 bases and 0 bases, there was a span of 12 bases. The germline V gene encodes CDR1 GTSNPN and CDR2 SVGIG (reference sequence). The CDR3 is made up of 15 amino acids. The CDR3 loop reads CAWSVRSGLSYEQYF. The CDR3 DNA sequence: TGTGCCTGGAGTGTACGGTCAGGGCTCTCCTACGAGCAGTACTTC.

The chain joins TRBV9 to TRBJ2-5, with 13 bases identical to TRBD2. The CDR3 is made up of 19 amino acids. Germline lookup yields CDR1 SGDLS and CDR2 YYNGEE. Trimming removed 0 bases from V and 1 base from J; junction bases left unmatched: 9. As DNA, the CDR3 is TGTGCCAGCAGCGTAGGTTGGCACCGGACTAGCGGGGGCCAAGAGACCCAGTACTTC. Protein: CASSVGWHRTSGGQETQYF.

This chain uses TRBV7-9 with TRBJ2-7; possibly TRBD1 or TRBD2 for D (5 bases each). This CDR3 has 15 residues. In germline, CDR1 is SEHNR, CDR2 FQNEAQ (reference sequence). V was pared by 5 bases and J by 3 bases, with 17 bases between. CDR3 sequence (DNA): TGTGCCAGCAGCCCGCAGGGTGGACTTAACTACGAGCAGTACTTC. Protein: CASSPQGGLNYEQYF.

The chain is built from TRBV5-1 and TRBJ2-4; 10 bases align to TRBD2. Germline assignment: CDR1 SGHRS and CDR2 YFSETQ. This CDR3 is built from 17 residues. The V gene end was trimmed by 5 bases and the J gene end by 0 bases; junction bases not matched to a gene: 8. CDR3 residues: CASSWTSGAIAKNIQYF. The CDR3 DNA is TGCGCCAGCAGTTGGACTAGCGGAGCCATAGCCAAAAACATTCAGTACTTC.

The genes are TRBV12-5 and TRBJ1-2, with D hard to call. In germline, CDR1 is LGHNT, CDR2 FRNRAP. This CDR3 is 13 amino acids long. Trimming took 1 base from V and 4 from J, leaving 7 bases between them. The CDR3 DNA reads TGTGCTAGTGGTTTGGCGTCCACCTATGGCTACACCTTC. Its protein is CASGLASTYGYTF.

This chain connects TRBV6-5 to TRBJ2-7; D tentatively fits TRBD1 or TRBD2 (5 bases each). CDR3 size: 14 residues. The V end lost 6 bases, the J end lost 0 bases, and 12 bases lay between the germline ends. Germline assignment: CDR1 MNHEY and CDR2 SVGAGI. The CDR3 DNA follows: TGTGCCAGCAGCGAAGCCGGGACCTCCTACGAGCAGTACTTC. It codes for CASSEAGTSYEQYF.